This T cell receptor (beta chain) originates from a study of blood T cell repertoires in COVID-19. About the study: PBMCs, B-cell-depleted T cells, or T cells were the source of the cDNA or gDNA that made up the material.

The CDR3 is 14 amino acids. Per the authors' pipeline: Cell counts per sample came from amplifying reference gene primers. Clones were read by immunoSEQ multiplex PCR, and TCRdb kept only the in-frame ones, dropping some. That table gives V, J and clone size, and the DNA gave D and trimming. The sample contains about 210,000 clones, 70% to 90% of which appear only once. Sequenced input: peripheral blood. The source is an elderly woman with acute or convalescent COVID-19. This chain links TRBV21-1 with TRBJ2-3; the table's D call, TRBD2, was not checked against the DNA. TRBV21-1 has pseudogene status. This CDR3 reads CASSKGDIPDTQYF. CDR3 coding DNA: TGTGCCAGCAGCAAGGGAGATATCCCAGATACGCAGTATTTT.